A single sample gave rise to the 21 T cell receptor beta chains below, sequenced in a study of T cells after yellow fever vaccination (dated by TCRdb to between 2018 and 2021). Library construction relied on 5' RACE. Sequencer: Illumina HiSeq 2500. TCRdb trimmed the raw reads at Q25, called clones with MiXCR and kept productive beta chains. Each entry is one CDR3 protein sequence, shown with its most common DNA and genes. The sample table shows 500,000 to 550,000 distinct CDR3 sequences, and 20% to 25% are seen once. Of the sample, 16% falls within the top ten clones. The treatment or condition tag for this specimen amounts to: live attenuated yellow fever vaccine strain. The sample consisted of PBMCs, taken roughly 23 days after the first yellow fever vaccination. Receptor source: a man between 18 and 29 years old who received the YFV17D yellow fever vaccine.

The V and J genes are TRBV7-2 and TRBJ2-1, with D perhaps matching TRBD2 (7 bases). The ends were cut back, 5 bases at V and 10 bases at J, with 15 bases in the middle. The V gene's germline CDR1 is SGHTA and CDR2 FQGNSA. This CDR3 has 13 amino acids. CDR3 nucleotides: TGTGCCAGCAGCCCCCGCACGGGGGGCGAGCAGTTCTTC. Translated, it gives CASSPRTGGEQFF.

This clonotype came up a few times. V gene TRBV7-2 combines with J gene TRBJ1-5; D is unclear. The CDR3 loop spans 15 amino acids. Germline V CDR1 and CDR2: SGHTA, FQGNSA. The V end was cut by 5 bases, the J end by 6 bases, with 17 bases between. CDR3 coding DNA: TGTGCCAGCAGCGCCGGACCTTCGGCGAGTCAGCCCCAGCATTTT. This translates into CASSAGPSASQPQHF.

This clonotype was found many times. The chain uses TRBV20-1 and TRBJ2-1; 8 bases are shared with TRBD2. This CDR3 is 14 amino acids long. CDR1 DFQATT and CDR2 SNEGSKA come from the germline V gene (reference sequence). The V and J ends lost 8 bases and 3 bases, in that order; junction bases with no gene match: 9. The CDR3 coding sequence is TGCAGTCTCTTAAGGGCGGGGGGCTACAATGAGCAGTTCTTC. Protein sequence: CSLLRAGGYNEQFF.

The CDR3 protein is CASRLDGRGDTQYF. The CDR3 coding sequence is TGTGCCAGCAGACTAGATGGACGCGGAGATACGCAGTATTTT. This chain uses TRBV7-9 with TRBJ2-3; a possible D gene is TRBD2 (5 bases). The CDR3 extends over 14 amino acids. V was trimmed by 6 bases and J by 5 bases, leaving 15 bases between them. Germline V lookup: CDR1 SEHNR, CDR2 FQNEAQ (reference sequence).

This clonotype was counted only a few times. The chain recombines TRBV6-1 with TRBJ1-2; D is unclear. The CDR3 is 14 residues long. Germline assignment: CDR1 MNHNS and CDR2 SASEGT. Trimming stripped 3 bases from V and 0 bases from J, with 8 bases between. The CDR3 region has the DNA TGTGCCAGCAGTGAGGCAGCTCCTAACTATGGCTACACCTTC. Amino acid sequence: CASSEAAPNYGYTF.

V usage is TRBV25-1 and J usage is TRBJ1-6; maybe TRBD1 (5 bases). The CDR3 covers 16 residues. Trimming took 5 bases from V and 5 from J, leaving 16 bases between them. Germline CDR1 reads MGHDK; CDR2 reads SYGVNS. The CDR3 protein is CASSPLRGSNNSPLHF. The CDR3 DNA reads as TGTGCCAGCAGTCCGCTGCGGGGGAGCAATAATTCACCCCTCCACTTT. The whole variable domain, remainder taken from reference TRBV25-1 and TRBJ1-6, is EADIYQTPRYLVIGTGKKITLECSQTMGHDKMYWYQQDPGMELHLIHYSYGVNSTEKGDLSSESTVSRIRTEHFPLTLESARPSHTSQYLCASSPLRGSNNSPLHFGNGTRLTVT.

Here the CDR3 reads CASRSRDNLGDSPLHF. In DNA, the CDR3 is TGTGCCAGCAGGTCCCGGGACAATCTTGGGGATTCACCCCTCCACTTT. This chain links TRBV3-1 with TRBJ1-6, with D maybe TRBD1 (6 bases). In germline, CDR1 is LGHDT, CDR2 YNNKEL (reference sequence). This CDR3 is 16 amino acids long. V was cut by 6 bases and J by 8 bases, with 20 bases left in between.

The chain combines TRBV9 with TRBJ1-5; D uncertain. The V end was cut by 4 bases, the J end by 5 bases, with 16 bases between. CDR1 is SGDLS and CDR2 is YYNGEE in the germline V gene. This CDR3 is 15 amino acids long. CDR3 residues: CASSPGEVSYQPQHF. CDR3 in DNA: TGTGCCAGCAGCCCAGGTGAGGTATCCTATCAGCCCCAGCATTTT.

This clonotype was found a few times. The chain combines TRBV5-4 with TRBJ2-5; TRBD2 matches at 14 bases. Germline V lookup: CDR1 SGHNT, CDR2 YYREEE (reference sequence). With 2 bases clipped from V and 5 bases from J, the junction kept 2 bases outside the gene matches. This CDR3 has 15 residues. DNA for the CDR3: TGTGCCAGCAGCTTCTGGACTAGCGGGGGGGAGACCCAGTACTTC. Its translation: CASSFWTSGGETQYF. Using reference TRBV5-4 and TRBJ2-5 for the parts outside the CDR3, the full variable domain is ETGVTQSPTHLIKTRGQQVTLRCSSQSGHNTVSWYQQALGQGPQFIFQYYREEENGRGNFPPRFSGLQFPNYSSELNVNALELDDSALYLCASSFWTSGGETQYFGPGTRLLVL.

In its sample, this clonotype was seen a few times. This chain joins TRBV7-2 and TRBJ1-1; 8 nucleotides agree with TRBD1. The V gene's germline CDR1 is SGHTA and CDR2 FQGNSA. The length of the CDR3 is 14 residues. Unmatched junction bases numbered 7, after V lost 5 bases and J lost 5 bases. DNA for the CDR3: TGTGCCAGCAGCACAAGGACAGGGCGGACTGAAGCTTTCTTT. It is translated as CASSTRTGRTEAFF.

This clonotype was seen a handful of times. The CDR3 sequence: CASSSQKGYTF. The CDR3 coding sequence is TGTGCCAGCAGCTCCCAGAAGGGCTACACCTTC. J is TRBJ1-2 and V is TRBV9; no firm D call. The CDR3 is 11 residues long. V dropped 4 bases and J dropped 8 bases, with 9 bases sitting between them. The germline gives CDR1 SGDLS, CDR2 YYNGEE. The entire variable domain, with the rest obtained from reference TRBV9 and TRBJ1-2, is as follows: DSGVTQTPKHLITATGQRVTLRCSPRSGDLSVYWYQQSLDQGLQFLIQYYNGEERAKGNILERFSAQQFPDLHSELNLSSLELGDSALYFCASSSQKGYTFGSGTRLTVV.

This clonotype was seen more than once but under ten times. This rearrangement joins TRBV6-5 to TRBJ2-2, with 8 nucleotides matching TRBD2. Germline values: CDR1 MNHEY, CDR2 SVGAGI. J lost 2 bases, V lost 2 bases, and 1 base had no gene match. This CDR3 is 15 amino acids long. CDR3 sequence: CASSYAGGNTGELFF. As DNA, the CDR3 is TGTGCCAGCAGTTACGCGGGGGGAAACACCGGGGAGCTGTTTTTT.

The CDR3 sequence is CASSLGTSGGSWETQYF. As DNA, the CDR3 is TGTGCCAGCAGCTTGGGGACTAGCGGGGGATCCTGGGAGACCCAGTACTTC. The V and J genes are TRBV7-9 and TRBJ2-5; 14 bases agree with TRBD2. The germline V gene encodes CDR1 SEHNR and CDR2 FQNEAQ (reference sequence). This CDR3 has 17 amino acids. The trim removed 3 bases at V and 5 bases at J, leaving 8 bases unmatched.

This clonotype was seen more than once but under ten times. V is TRBV15 and J is TRBJ2-3; perhaps D is TRBD1 or TRBD2 (6 bases each). CDR3 length: 17 amino acids. Germline loops: CDR1 LNHNV, CDR2 YYDKDF (reference sequence). V was shortened by 1 base and J by 3 bases, with 17 bases between the two germline ends. The CDR3: CATSRALIGGRTDTQYF. The DNA for the CDR3 is TGTGCCACCAGCAGAGCCCTTATAGGGGGGAGGACAGATACGCAGTATTTT.

The chain links TRBV12-3 or TRBV12-4 to TRBJ2-7; D gene uncertain. With 5 bases removed from V and 7 bases from J, the gap between germline ends came to 15 bases. This CDR3 has 13 amino acids. For the CDR3, the DNA is TGTGCCAGCAGTCGTATTACTCGTGGGGAGCAGTACTTC. Residues: CASSRITRGEQYF.

The CDR3 region is CASSYLSFSGTDTQYF. The CDR3 DNA follows: TGTGCCAGCAGCTACCTGTCCTTTAGTGGCACAGATACGCAGTATTTT. This chain joins TRBV5-4 and TRBJ2-3, with D unresolved. The V and J ends lost 3 bases and 1 base respectively, with 15 bases between them. The germline gives CDR1 SGHNT, CDR2 YYREEE (reference sequence). The CDR3 consists of 16 residues.

The chain uses TRBV7-6 and TRBJ2-1, with a tentative D call TRBD2 (6 bases). Trimming took 0 bases from V and 8 from J, leaving 14 bases between them. CDR3 length equals 15 residues. In germline, CDR1 is SGHVS, CDR2 FNYEAQ. CDR3 protein: CASSLAGPWGDEQFF. CDR3 DNA sequence: TGTGCCAGCAGCTTAGCGGGACCCTGGGGGGATGAGCAGTTCTTC.

The table lists this clonotype with many counts. V usage is TRBV25-1 and J usage is TRBJ2-3, with TRBD2 as a possible D gene (6 bases). The V end lost 5 bases, the J end lost 6 bases, and 15 bases lay between the germline ends. CDR3 size: 14 residues. Germline assignment: CDR1 MGHDK and CDR2 SYGVNS. CDR3 coding DNA: TGTGCCAGCAGTACTAGCCGGGCCGGTGATACGCAGTATTTT. Its translation: CASSTSRAGDTQYF.

This chain links TRBV27 with TRBJ1-2; D not resolved. V shed 7 bases and J shed 0 bases, with 12 bases lying between them. Germline-derived CDR1 and CDR2 are MNHEY and SMNVEV (reference sequence). CDR3 length: 14 residues. The CDR3 spells CASTAWEANYGYTF. CDR3 nucleotides: TGTGCCAGCACCGCCTGGGAAGCTAACTATGGCTACACCTTC.

This clonotype showed up just a few times. The chain is built from TRBV7-9 and TRBJ2-1; weak D call: TRBD1 (5 bases). The CDR3 length is 14 residues. Looked up from germline, CDR1 is SEHNR and CDR2 is FQNEAQ (reference sequence). V was shortened by 5 bases and J by 6 bases, with 14 bases between the two germline ends. CDR3 loop: CASSNRQGGNEQFF. Written as DNA, the CDR3 is TGTGCCAGCAGCAATCGGCAGGGCGGCAATGAGCAGTTCTTC.

For the CDR3, the DNA is TGTGCCAGCACTCAGGGGACAGATACGCAGTATTTT. Its protein product is CASTQGTDTQYF. This chain links TRBV28 with TRBJ2-3; the D gene is possibly TRBD1 (6 bases). In germline, CDR1 is MDHEN, CDR2 SYDVKM. Trimming shortened V by 7 bases and J by 3 bases, and 8 bases separated the two germline ends. CDR3 length: 12 residues.